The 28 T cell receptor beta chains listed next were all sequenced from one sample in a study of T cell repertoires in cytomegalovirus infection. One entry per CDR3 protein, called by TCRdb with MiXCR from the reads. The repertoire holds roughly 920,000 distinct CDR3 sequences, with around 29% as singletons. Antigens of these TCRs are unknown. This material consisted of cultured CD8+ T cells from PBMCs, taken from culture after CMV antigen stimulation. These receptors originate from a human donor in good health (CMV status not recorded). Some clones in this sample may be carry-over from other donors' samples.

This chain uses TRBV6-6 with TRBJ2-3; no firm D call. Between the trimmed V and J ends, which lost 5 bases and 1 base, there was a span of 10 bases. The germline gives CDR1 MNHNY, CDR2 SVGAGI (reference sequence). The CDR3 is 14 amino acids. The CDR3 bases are TGTGCCAGCAGTATAGACGAAGGCACAGATACGCAGTATTTT. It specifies CASSIDEGTDTQYF.

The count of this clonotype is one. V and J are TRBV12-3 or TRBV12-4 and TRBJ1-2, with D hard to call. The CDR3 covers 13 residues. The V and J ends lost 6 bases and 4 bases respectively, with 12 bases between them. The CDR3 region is CASRNTLGYGYTF. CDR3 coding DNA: TGTGCCAGCAGAAACACACTAGGCTATGGCTACACCTTC.

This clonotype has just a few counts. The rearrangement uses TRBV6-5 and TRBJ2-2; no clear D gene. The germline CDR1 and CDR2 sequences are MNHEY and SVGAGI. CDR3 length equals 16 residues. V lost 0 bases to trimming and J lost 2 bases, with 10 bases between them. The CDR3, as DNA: TGTGCCAGCAGTTACTCAGTAGGAGAAAACACCGGGGAGCTGTTTTTT. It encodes CASSYSVGENTGELFF.

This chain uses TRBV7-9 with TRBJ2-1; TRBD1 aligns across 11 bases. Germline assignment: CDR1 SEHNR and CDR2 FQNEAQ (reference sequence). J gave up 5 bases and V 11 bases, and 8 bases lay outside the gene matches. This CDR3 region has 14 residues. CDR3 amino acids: CAQMGQGVNNEQFF. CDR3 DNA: TGTGCCCAAATGGGACAGGGGGTTAACAATGAGCAGTTCTTC.

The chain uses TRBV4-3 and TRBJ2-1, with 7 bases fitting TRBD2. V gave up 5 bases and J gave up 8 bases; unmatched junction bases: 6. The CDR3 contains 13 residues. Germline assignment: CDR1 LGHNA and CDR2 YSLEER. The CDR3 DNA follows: TGCGCCAGCAGCGAATCGGGGAGGGATGAGCAGTTCTTC. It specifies CASSESGRDEQFF.

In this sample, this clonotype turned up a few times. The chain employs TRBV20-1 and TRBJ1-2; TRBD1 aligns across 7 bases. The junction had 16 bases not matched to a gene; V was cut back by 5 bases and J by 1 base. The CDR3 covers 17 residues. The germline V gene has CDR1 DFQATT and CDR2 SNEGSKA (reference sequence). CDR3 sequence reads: CSAPKEGGGKVNYGYTF. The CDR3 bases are TGCAGTGCTCCCAAAGAGGGAGGGGGCAAGGTTAACTATGGCTACACCTTC.

As DNA, the CDR3 is TGTGCTAGTGACCCCGAGCGGGGGAACACCGGGGAGCTGTTTTTT. Amino acids: CASDPERGNTGELFF. The chain couples TRBV12-5 to TRBJ2-2; 7 nucleotides match TRBD2. Per the germline V gene, CDR1 is LGHNT and CDR2 is FRNRAP. CDR3 size: 15 residues. V was clipped by 7 bases and J by 1 base; unmatched bases: 6.

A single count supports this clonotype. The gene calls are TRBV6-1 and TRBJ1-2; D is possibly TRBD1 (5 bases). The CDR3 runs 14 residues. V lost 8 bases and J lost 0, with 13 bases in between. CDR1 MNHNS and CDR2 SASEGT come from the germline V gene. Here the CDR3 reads CASRTQDTNYGYTF. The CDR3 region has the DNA TGTGCCAGCCGAACACAGGATACTAACTATGGCTACACCTTC.

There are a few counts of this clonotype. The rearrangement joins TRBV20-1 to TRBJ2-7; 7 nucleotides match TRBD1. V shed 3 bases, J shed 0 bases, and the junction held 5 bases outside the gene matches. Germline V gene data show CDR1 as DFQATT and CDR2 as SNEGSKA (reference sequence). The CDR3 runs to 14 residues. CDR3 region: CSASRGTASYEQYV. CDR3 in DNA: TGCAGTGCTAGCAGGGGGACAGCCTCCTACGAGCAGTACGTC.

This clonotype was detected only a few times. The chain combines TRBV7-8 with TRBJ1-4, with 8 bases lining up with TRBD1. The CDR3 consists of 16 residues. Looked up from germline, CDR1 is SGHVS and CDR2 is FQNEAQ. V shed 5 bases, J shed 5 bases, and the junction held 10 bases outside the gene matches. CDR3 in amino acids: CASSALDRVQNEKLFF. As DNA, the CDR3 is TGTGCCAGCAGCGCCTTGGACAGGGTTCAAAATGAAAAACTGTTTTTT.

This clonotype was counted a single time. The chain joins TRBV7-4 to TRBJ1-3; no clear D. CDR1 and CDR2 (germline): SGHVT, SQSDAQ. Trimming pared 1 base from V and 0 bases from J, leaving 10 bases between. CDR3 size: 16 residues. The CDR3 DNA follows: TGTGCCAGCAGCTTAGTGGTTAGTCGCTCTGGAAACACCATATATTTT. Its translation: CASSLVVSRSGNTIYF. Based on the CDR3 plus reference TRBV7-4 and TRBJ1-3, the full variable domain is GAGVSQSPRYKVAKRGRDVALRCDSISGHVTLYWYRQTLGQGSEVLTYSQSDAQRDKSGRPSGRFSAERPERSVSTLKIQRTEQGDSAVYLCASSLVVSRSGNTIYFGEGSWLTVV.

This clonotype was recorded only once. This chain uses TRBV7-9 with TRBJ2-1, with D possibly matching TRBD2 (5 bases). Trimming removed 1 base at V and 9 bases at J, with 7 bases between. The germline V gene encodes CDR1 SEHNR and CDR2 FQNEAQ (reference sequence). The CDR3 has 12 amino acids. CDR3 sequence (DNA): TGTGCCAGCAGCTTAGGAGCGGCTGAGCAGTTCTTC. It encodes CASSLGAAEQFF. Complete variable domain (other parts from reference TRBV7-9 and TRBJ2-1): DTGVSQNPRHKITKRGQNVTFRCDPISEHNRLYWYRQTLGQGPEFLTYFQNEAQLEKSRLLSDRFSAERPKGSFSTLEIQRTEQGDSAMYLCASSLGAAEQFFGPGTRLTVL.

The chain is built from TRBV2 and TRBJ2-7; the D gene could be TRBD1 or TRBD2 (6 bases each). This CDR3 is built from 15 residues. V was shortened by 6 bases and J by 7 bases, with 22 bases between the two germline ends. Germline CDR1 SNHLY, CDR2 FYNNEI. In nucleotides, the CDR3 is TGTGCCAGCAGGGAGTCGACGGGGGCCACGGGGGAGCAGTACTTC. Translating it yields CASRESTGATGEQYF.

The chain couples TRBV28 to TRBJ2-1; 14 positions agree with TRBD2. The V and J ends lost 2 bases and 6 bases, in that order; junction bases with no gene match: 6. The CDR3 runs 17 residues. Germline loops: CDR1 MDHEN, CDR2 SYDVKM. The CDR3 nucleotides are TGTGCCAGCAGTTTACGCGATGGACTAGCGGGGGGCAATGAGCAGTTCTTC. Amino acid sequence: CASSLRDGLAGGNEQFF.

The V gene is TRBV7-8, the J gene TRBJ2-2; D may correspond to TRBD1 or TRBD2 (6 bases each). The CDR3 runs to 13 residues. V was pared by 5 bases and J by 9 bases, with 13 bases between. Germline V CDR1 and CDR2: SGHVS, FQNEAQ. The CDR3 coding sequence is TGTGCCAGCAGCCCGAGGGGGGTCTGGGAGCTGTTTTTT. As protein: CASSPRGVWELFF.

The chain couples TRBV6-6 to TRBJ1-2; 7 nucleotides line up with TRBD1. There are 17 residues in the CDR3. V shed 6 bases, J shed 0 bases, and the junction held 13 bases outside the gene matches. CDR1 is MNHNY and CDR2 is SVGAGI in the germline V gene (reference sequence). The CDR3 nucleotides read TGTGCCAGCAGCGGAACACAGGGGACGGAAGCTAACTATGGCTACACCTTC. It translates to CASSGTQGTEANYGYTF.

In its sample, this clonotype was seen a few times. In DNA, the CDR3 is TGTGCCAGCAGCCGGAATAGCAATCAGCCCCAGCATTTT. It translates to CASSRNSNQPQHF. The rearrangement uses TRBV7-6 and TRBJ1-5; no definite D call. The germline V gene encodes CDR1 SGHVS and CDR2 FNYEAQ. The CDR3 totals 13 residues. V dropped 5 bases and J dropped 0 bases, with 5 bases sitting between them. Based on the CDR3 plus reference TRBV7-6 and TRBJ1-5, the full variable domain is GAGVSQSPRYKVTKRGQDVALRCDPISGHVSLYWYRQALGQGPEFLTYFNYEAQQDKSGLPNDRFSAERPEGSISTLTIQRTEQRDSAMYRCASSRNSNQPQHFGDGTRLSIL.

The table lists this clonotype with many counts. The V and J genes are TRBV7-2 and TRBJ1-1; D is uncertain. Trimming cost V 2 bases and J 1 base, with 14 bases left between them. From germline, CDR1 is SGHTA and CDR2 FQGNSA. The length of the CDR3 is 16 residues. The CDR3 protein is CASSLPRYVGNTEAFF. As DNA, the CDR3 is TGTGCCAGCAGCTTACCTCGGTACGTGGGGAACACTGAAGCTTTCTTT. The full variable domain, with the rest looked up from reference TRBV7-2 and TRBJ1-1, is GAGVSQSPSNKVTEKGKDVELRCDPISGHTALYWYRQSLGQGLEFLIYFQGNSAPDKSGLPSDRFSAERTGGSVSTLTIQRTQQEDSAVYLCASSLPRYVGNTEAFFGQGTRLTVV.

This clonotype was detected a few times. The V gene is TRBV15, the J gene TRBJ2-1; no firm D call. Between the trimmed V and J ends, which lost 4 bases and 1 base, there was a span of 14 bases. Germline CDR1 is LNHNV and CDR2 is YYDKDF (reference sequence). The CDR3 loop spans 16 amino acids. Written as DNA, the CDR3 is TGTGCCACCAGCACGCTGTTCATCTTTTCCTACAATGAGCAGTTCTTC. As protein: CATSTLFIFSYNEQFF.

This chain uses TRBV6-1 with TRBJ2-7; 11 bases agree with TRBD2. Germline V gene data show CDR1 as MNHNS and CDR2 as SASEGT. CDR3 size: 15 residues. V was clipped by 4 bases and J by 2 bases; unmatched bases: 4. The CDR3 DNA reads TGTGCCAGCAGTGGGCTTAGCGGGGGGGCCTACGAGCAGTACTTC. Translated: CASSGLSGGAYEQYF.

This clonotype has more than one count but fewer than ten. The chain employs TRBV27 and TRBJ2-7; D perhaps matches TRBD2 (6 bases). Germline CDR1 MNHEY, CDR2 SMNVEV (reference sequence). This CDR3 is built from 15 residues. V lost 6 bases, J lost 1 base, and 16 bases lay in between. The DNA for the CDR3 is TGTGCCAGCAGGGACCGGCGGGGCTCATCCTACGAGCAGTACGTC. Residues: CASRDRRGSSYEQYV.

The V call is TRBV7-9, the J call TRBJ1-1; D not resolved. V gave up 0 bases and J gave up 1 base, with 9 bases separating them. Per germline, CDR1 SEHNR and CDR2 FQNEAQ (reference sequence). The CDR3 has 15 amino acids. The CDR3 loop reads CASSLARPANTEAFF. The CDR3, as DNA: TGTGCCAGCAGCTTAGCGCGGCCGGCGAACACTGAAGCTTTCTTT.

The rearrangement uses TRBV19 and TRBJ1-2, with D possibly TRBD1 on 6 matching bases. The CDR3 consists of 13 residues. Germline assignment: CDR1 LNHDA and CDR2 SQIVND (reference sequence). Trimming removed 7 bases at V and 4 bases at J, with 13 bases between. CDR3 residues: CASKGRGVYGYTF. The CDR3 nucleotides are TGTGCCAGTAAGGGCAGGGGCGTCTATGGCTACACCTTC.

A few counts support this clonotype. CDR3 in amino acids: CASSLATEIGELFF. In DNA, the CDR3 is TGTGCCAGCAGCTTGGCCACGGAAATCGGGGAGCTGTTTTTT. The chain joins TRBV5-4 to TRBJ2-2; D gene unclear. The CDR3 spans 14 residues. The V end was cut by 0 bases, the J end by 7 bases, with 10 bases between. CDR1 is SGHNT and CDR2 is YYREEE in the germline V gene (reference sequence).

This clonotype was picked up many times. For the CDR3, the DNA is TGTGCCAGCAGACCCTCGGCTAACTATGGCTACACCTTC. Amino acids: CASRPSANYGYTF. This chain connects TRBV7-6 to TRBJ1-2; no definite D call. Germline assignment: CDR1 SGHVS and CDR2 FNYEAQ. This CDR3 comprises 13 residues. Trimming pared 6 bases from V and 0 bases from J, leaving 8 bases between.

Written as DNA, the CDR3 is TGTGCCACCGTCTTGCCGGGCACAGATACGCAGTATTTT. Protein sequence: CATVLPGTDTQYF. The V call is TRBV7-9, the J call TRBJ2-3; no clear D gene. The germline V gene encodes CDR1 SEHNR and CDR2 FQNEAQ (reference sequence). CDR3 length: 13 residues. Between the trimmed V and J ends, which lost 10 bases and 1 base, there was a span of 12 bases.

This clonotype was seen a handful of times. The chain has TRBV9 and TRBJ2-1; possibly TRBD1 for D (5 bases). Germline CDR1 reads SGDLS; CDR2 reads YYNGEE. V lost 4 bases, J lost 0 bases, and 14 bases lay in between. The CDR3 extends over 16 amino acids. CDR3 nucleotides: TGTGCCAGCAGCAATTTAGGTGACAGCTCCTACAATGAGCAGTTCTTC. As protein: CASSNLGDSSYNEQFF.

CDR3 coding DNA: TGTGCCACCCGTGGTGAGACCTTGAGCCACGAGCAGTACTTC. This codes for CATRGETLSHEQYF. The chain joins TRBV2 to TRBJ2-7; D gene unclear. Germline V gene sequence: CDR1 SNHLY, CDR2 FYNNEI. V lost 10 bases and J 5 bases, leaving 21 bases between the germline ends. CDR3 length: 14 residues.